What follows are 15 T cell receptor beta chains derived from one specimen sequenced in a study of T cells in Graves' hyperthyroidism and ophthalmopathy. The TCR beta CDR3 regions underwent amplification using RNA transcripts as the source. The HTBI primer set drove a first-round RT-PCR of the TCR CDR3. TCRdb redid the calling of the multiplex PCR reads with MiXCR, one entry per CDR3 protein. There are approximately 690,000 distinct CDR3 sequences in the sample; around 13% occur only once, and about an eighth lies in the top ten. The sample was blood. The receptors were sampled from a woman aged 45 to 65 with Graves' ophthalmopathy.

This clonotype was seen a handful of times. Relative to the germline gene, one junction end is altered; a read error may explain this. This chain uses TRBV9 with TRBJ2-1; TRBD2 aligns across 9 bases. The CDR3 consists of 14 residues. The germline V gene encodes CDR1 SGDLS and CDR2 YYNGEE. CDR3 sequence (DNA): TGTGTCAGCAGCGTTTTCAGCGGGAGGAATGAGCAGTTCTTC. Translated: CVSSVFSGRNEQFF.

The sample holds a few counts of this clonotype. The rearrangement uses TRBV6-5 and TRBJ2-7; TRBD1 aligns across 11 bases. In germline, CDR1 is MNHEY, CDR2 SVGAGI. The ends lost 0 bases at V and 5 bases at J; junction bases unmatched: 3. CDR3 size: 15 residues. The CDR3 sequence: CASSYSDRGQNEQYF. CDR3 DNA: TGTGCCAGCAGTTACTCGGACAGGGGGCAAAACGAGCAGTACTTC.

This clonotype was counted many times. The chain joins TRBV20-1 to TRBJ2-7, with 12 positions matching TRBD2. The CDR3 extends over 19 amino acids. Losses at the gene ends were 2 bases for V and 3 bases for J; bases not matched to a gene: 17. CDR1 is DFQATT, CDR2 SNEGSKA, per germline (reference sequence). The CDR3 loop is CSARLPGLAGTPHYYEQYF. In DNA form, the CDR3 reads TGCAGTGCTAGACTACCGGGACTAGCGGGTACCCCTCACTACTACGAGCAGTACTTC.

This clonotype was counted at least ten times. The rearrangement uses TRBV25-1 and TRBJ2-4, with D possibly TRBD1 on 5 matching bases. Germline values: CDR1 MGHDK, CDR2 SYGVNS. Trimming removed 3 bases at V and 2 bases at J, with 14 bases between. The CDR3 runs to 16 residues. The CDR3 DNA sequence: TGTGCCAGCAGTGACCTTAGGGGCGCGTCCAAAAACATTCAGTACTTC. Translated: CASSDLRGASKNIQYF.

There are many counts of this clonotype. V usage is TRBV28 and J usage is TRBJ1-5; TRBD1 aligns across 7 bases. CDR1 and CDR2 (germline): MDHEN, SYDVKM. V lost 5 bases to trimming and J lost 7 bases; unmatched junction nucleotides: 11. The CDR3 totals 15 residues. As DNA, the CDR3 is TGTGCCAGCAGTATATCAACAGGGGTTCGGCAGCCCCAGCATTTT. Its translation: CASSISTGVRQPQHF.

The V gene is TRBV7-9, the J gene TRBJ1-4, with D unresolved. Germline V gives CDR1 SEHNR, CDR2 FQNEAQ (reference sequence). The CDR3 is made up of 15 amino acids. The ends were cut back, 6 bases at V and 3 bases at J, with 14 bases in the middle. CDR3: CASSPRREPNEKLFF. As DNA, the CDR3 is TGTGCCAGCAGTCCCCGACGGGAACCTAATGAAAAACTGTTTTTT.

V is TRBV6-1 and J is TRBJ2-7; 10 bases align to TRBD1. The CDR3 contains 16 residues. V lost 3 bases and J lost 4; bases outside the gene matches: 9. From germline, CDR1 is MNHNS and CDR2 SASEGT. CDR3 nucleotides: TGTGCCAGCAGTGATATATCCGGACAGGGGGTATACGAGCAGTACTTC. It encodes CASSDISGQGVYEQYF.

This clonotype appeared a few times. The chain carries TRBV19 and TRBJ1-2, with a tentative D call TRBD1 (6 bases). The CDR3 is 14 residues long. In germline, CDR1 is LNHDA, CDR2 SQIVND (reference sequence). V was cut by 3 bases and J by 2 bases, with 10 bases left in between. The chain's CDR3 is CASSMQGLNYGYTF. CDR3 DNA sequence: TGTGCCAGTAGTATGCAGGGGCTAAACTATGGCTACACCTTC.

This clonotype was counted many times. The V call is TRBV12-3 or TRBV12-4, the J call TRBJ1-2; D perhaps matches TRBD1 (6 bases). V was cut by 2 bases and J by 3 bases, with 13 bases left in between. The length of the CDR3 is 15 residues. The CDR3, as DNA: TGTGCCAGCAGTTTATTTGGGGGCGCGGACTATGGCTACACCTTC. Its translation: CASSLFGGADYGYTF.

This clonotype was found many times. The chain couples TRBV2 to TRBJ2-1, with D hard to call. V was trimmed by 5 bases and J by 0 bases, leaving 8 bases between them. CDR1 and CDR2 (germline): SNHLY, FYNNEI. The CDR3 runs 14 residues. The CDR3 coding sequence is TGTGCCAGCAGTAGGAGCTCCTCCTACAATGAGCAGTTCTTC. It translates to CASSRSSSYNEQFF.

Many counts were recorded for this clonotype. The chain joins TRBV11-1 to TRBJ2-1, with TRBD2 identical over 12 bases. The CDR3 consists of 18 residues. J lost 0 bases, V lost 5 bases, and 8 bases had no gene match. Germline values: CDR1 SGHAT, CDR2 FQDESV (reference sequence). CDR3 sequence: CASSQLAGGPISYNEQFF. In nucleotides, the CDR3 is TGTGCCAGCAGCCAACTAGCGGGAGGCCCTATCTCCTACAATGAGCAGTTCTTC.

This clonotype was found many times. This sequence joins TRBV6-2 or TRBV6-3 and TRBJ2-1; D is possibly TRBD1 or TRBD2 (5 bases each). V was shortened by 2 bases and J by 5 bases, with 10 bases between the two germline ends. This CDR3 is built from 14 residues. Germline CDR1 MNHEY, CDR2 SVGEGT. CDR3 sequence (DNA): TGTGCCAGCAGTTACCGGTGGGGGAACAATGAGCAGTTCTTC. Its translation: CASSYRWGNNEQFF.

This clonotype was counted ten times or more. J is TRBJ2-1 and V is TRBV24-1, with TRBD1 identical over 7 bases. The CDR3 is made up of 17 amino acids. With V trimmed by 4 bases and J by 1 base, 9 bases remained unmatched. Germline CDR1 is KGHDR and CDR2 is SFDVKD. This CDR3 is CATSDRSPGGSYNEQFF. DNA for the CDR3: TGTGCCACCAGTGACCGCTCTCCAGGGGGATCCTACAATGAGCAGTTCTTC.

This clonotype was detected only a few times. The V gene is TRBV5-6, the J gene TRBJ1-5; D unresolved. Germline lookup yields CDR1 SGHDT and CDR2 YYEEEE. With 2 bases removed from V and 0 bases from J, the gap between germline ends came to 12 bases. The CDR3 contains 16 residues. CDR3 in amino acids: CASSLGPPYSNQPQHF. CDR3 bases: TGTGCCAGCAGCTTAGGCCCGCCGTATAGCAATCAGCCCCAGCATTTT. Full variable domain (remainder filled in from reference TRBV5-6 and TRBJ1-5): DAGVTQSPTHLIKTRGQQVTLRCSPKSGHDTVSWYQQALGQGPQFIFQYYEEEERQRGNFPDRFSGHQFPNYSSELNVNALLLGDSALYLCASSLGPPYSNQPQHFGDGTRLSIL.

This clonotype was observed many times. The rearrangement links TRBV13 to TRBJ2-1, with TRBD1 matching 7 bases. V shed 3 bases, J shed 2 bases, and the junction held 4 bases outside the gene matches. CDR3 length equals 15 residues. CDR1 is PRHDT, CDR2 FYEKMQ, per germline (reference sequence). CDR3 bases: TGTGCCAGCAGCTTCGACAGGGCGACCTACAATGAGCAGTTCTTC. It is translated as CASSFDRATYNEQFF.